This TCR beta chain stems from a study of T cells after yellow fever vaccination. From the 5' RACE reads, TCRdb called clonotypes with MiXCR, one entry per CDR3 protein. The sample lists more than 50,000 distinct CDR3 sequences; around 5.4% were seen once. This clonotype has more than one count but fewer than ten. Study results and caveats: Reappearance after the booster was seen for most primary-vaccination clones, at approximately 97% CD4 and 88% CD8.

This TCR came from a man aged 18 to 30 who received the YFV17D yellow fever vaccine. The source was PBMCs, either bulk or a sorted T-cell subset (CD4+, CD8+, memory, or dextramer-sorted; not recorded which), collected on the day of the yellow fever booster vaccination.

This CDR3 reads CASSYSGDPPYEQYF. CDR3 DNA sequence: TGTGCCAGCAGTTATAGCGGGGACCCGCCCTACGAGCAGTACTTC. This sequence joins TRBV7-9 and TRBJ2-7; 8 bases agree with TRBD2. The V gene end was trimmed by 6 bases and the J gene end by 2 bases; junction bases not matched to a gene: 9. This CDR3 contains 15 residues. Germline V CDR1 and CDR2: SEHNR, FQNEAQ (reference sequence).